This T cell receptor (beta chain) was obtained from a study of T cell responses to AZD1222 COVID-19 vaccine. V lost 5 bases, J lost 2 bases, and 7 bases lay in between. This CDR3 is 13 amino acids long. Study outcomes and limitations: Baseline testing showed seropositivity in only five or six AZD1222 recipients.

On this clone itself: Antigen specificity is unknown.

Using immunoSEQ multiplex PCR, the repertoire was profiled, and TCRdb retains in-frame clones only, with some absent. The data hold 90,000 to 120,000 clones, with around 90% observed a single time. The gene calls are TRBV12-3 or TRBV12-4 and TRBJ1-5; D not resolved. The sequence derives from an adult who received the AZD1222 COVID-19 vaccine. Sequenced here: peripheral blood, sampled 28 days after the second AZD1222 dose. CDR3 nucleotide sequence: TGTGCCAGCAGTGAGCCTCGCAATCAGCCCCAGCATTTT. This translates into CASSEPRNQPQHF.